Listed below are T cell receptor beta chains from one sample, sequenced in a study of cytomegalovirus exposure and HLA in healthy donors. The table came from immunoSEQ multiplex PCR; TCRdb's copy has only in-frame clones and leaves some out. The repertoire consists of roughly 100,000 clones, with roughly 80% occurring once and the leading ten covering around 9.6%. The specimen sequenced was PBMCs. These TCRs come from a male donor in good health and CMV-seropositive. CDR3s include the opening cysteine and the closing phenylalanine or tryptophan. Each record gives: V gene, J gene, D gene, clone size, CDR3 DNA, CDR3 protein. The D gene is left open where the match is weak. The size of a clone is reported for some rows only, either as once, few or many, or as a class for expanded clones.

>TRBV5-5|TRBJ1-4|NA|NA
TGTGCCAGCAGCAGCTCCCCAGACAGGAATGAAAAACTGTTTTTT
CASSSSPDRNEKLFF
>TRBV27|TRBJ2-2|TRBD2|NA
TGTGCCAGCAGTTTATATCGCGAGGGAGGGACCGGGGAGCTGTTTTTT
CASSLYREGGTGELFF
>TRBV5-1|TRBJ2-7|TRBD1|NA
TGCGCCAGCAGCCCCGACAGGGTTTCCTACGAGCAGTACTTC
CASSPDRVSYEQYF
>TRBV28|TRBJ2-7|TRBD1|few
TGTGCCAGCAGCTGGGGGACAGCTTATCGGCAGTACTTC
CASSWGTAYRQYF
>TRBV9|TRBJ2-5|TRBD2|NA
TGTGCCAGCAACCTAGCGGGAGGGCAAGAGACCCAGTACTTC
CASNLAGGQETQYF
>TRBV19|TRBJ2-3|NA|NA
TGTGCCAGTAGTTTGCACCCAGCGGAAATACTCACAGATACGCAGTATTTT
CASSLHPAEILTDTQYF
>TRBV6-5|TRBJ2-2|NA|once
TGTGCCAGCAGTCCCTACCGGGACACCGGGGAGCTGTTTTTT
CASSPYRDTGELFF
>TRBV5-1|TRBJ1-4|TRBD1|once
TGCGCCAGCACCTTACTGGGACAGGCTAATGAAAAACTGTTTTTT
CASTLLGQANEKLFF
>TRBV27|TRBJ2-7|TRBD1|once
TGTGCCAGCAGTTTTGGGACAGGGTACGAGCAGTACTTC
CASSFGTGYEQYF
>TRBV7-8|TRBJ2-7|TRBD1|few
TGTGCCAGCAGCTTAACGTCAGGGGGTCACGAGCAGTACTTC
CASSLTSGGHEQYF
>TRBV7-2|TRBJ2-7|TRBD1|NA
TGTGCCAGCAGCTTCGCAGGGGGCACCTACGAGCAGTACTTC
CASSFAGGTYEQYF
>TRBV19|TRBJ2-7|NA|NA
TGTGCCAGTAGCCCCTCGTGGGGGGACCTCTACGAGCAGTACTTC
CASSPSWGDLYEQYF
>TRBV27|TRBJ2-2|TRBD1|NA
TGTGCCAGCATACCGGGACAGGGTCGGACCGGGGAGCTGTTTTTT
CASIPGQGRTGELFF
>TRBV6-6|TRBJ1-2|NA|NA
TGTGCCAGCAGTTACTCAGAGTCGGGCTATGGCTACACCTTC
CASSYSESGYGYTF
>TRBV7-2|TRBJ1-4|NA|few
TGTGCCAGCAGCTTAACTGCAACTAATGAAAAACTGTTTTTT
CASSLTATNEKLFF
>TRBV2|TRBJ2-7|TRBD2|NA
TGTGCCAGCAGGAGGGACCGGACTAGCGGGAGCCACGAGCAGTACTTC
CASRRDRTSGSHEQYF
>TRBV5-1|TRBJ2-6|TRBD1|few
TGCGCCAGCAGCTTGGGACAGGGGCTGGCTGGGGCCAACGTCCTGACTTTC
CASSLGQGLAGANVLTF
>TRBV28|TRBJ1-2|NA|NA
TGTGCCAGCAGTTTTGAGGGCCGCTATGGCTACACCTTC
CASSFEGRYGYTF
>TRBV19|TRBJ1-2|NA|NA
TGTGCCAGTACCCTCTCTGAGGGTGGCTACACCTTC
CASTLSEGGYTF
>TRBV18|TRBJ1-2|TRBD1|NA
TGTGCCAGCTCAGGACAGGGGGATAACTATGGCTACACCTTC
CASSGQGDNYGYTF
>TRBV11-2|TRBJ2-3|NA|NA
TGTGCCAGCAGTCTTAGCACAGATACGCAGTATTTT
CASSLSTDTQYF
>TRBV7-9|TRBJ2-3|TRBD2|NA
TGTGCCAGCAGCTTACGGGAGGCTAGCACAGATACGCAGTATTTT
CASSLREASTDTQYF
>TRBV15|TRBJ2-3|NA|once
TGTGCCACCAGCAGAGATAAAGGAGGGCTACCGCAGTATTTT
CATSRDKGGLPQYF
>TRBV4-2|TRBJ2-3|TRBD1|NA
TGTGCCAGCAGCCAAGGAAAAGGACAGGGAACAGATACGCAGTATTTT
CASSQGKGQGTDTQYF